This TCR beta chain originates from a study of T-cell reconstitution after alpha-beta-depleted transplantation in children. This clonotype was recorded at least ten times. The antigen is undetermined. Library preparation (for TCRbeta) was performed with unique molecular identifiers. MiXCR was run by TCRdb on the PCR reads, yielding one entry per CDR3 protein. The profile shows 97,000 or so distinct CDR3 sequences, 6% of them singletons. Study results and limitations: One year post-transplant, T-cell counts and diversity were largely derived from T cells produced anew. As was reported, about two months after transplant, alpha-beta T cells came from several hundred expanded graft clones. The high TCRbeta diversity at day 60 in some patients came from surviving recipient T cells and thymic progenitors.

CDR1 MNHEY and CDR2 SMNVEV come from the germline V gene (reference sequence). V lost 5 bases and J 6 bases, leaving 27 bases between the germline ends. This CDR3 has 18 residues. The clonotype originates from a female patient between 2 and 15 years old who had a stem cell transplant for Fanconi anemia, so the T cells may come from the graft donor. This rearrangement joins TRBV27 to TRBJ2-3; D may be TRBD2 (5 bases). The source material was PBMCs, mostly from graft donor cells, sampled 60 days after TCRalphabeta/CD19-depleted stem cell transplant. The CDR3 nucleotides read TGTGCCAGCAGTGTAGAGATGGGAGATTTCTGGTCTGTGGATACGCAGTATTTT. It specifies CASSVEMGDFWSVDTQYF.